These 26 T cell receptor beta chains were sequenced from one sample in a study of blood T cell repertoires in COVID-19. Assay used: immunoSEQ multiplex PCR; TCRdb lists only in-frame clones, some missing. The table includes under 300,000 clones, 86% detected once. The specimen was peripheral blood. The source of these receptors is a man older than 75 with acute or convalescent COVID-19.

Notes on this clone: At the DNA level, this CDR3 is encoded by other sequences in the same sample as well. The gene calls are TRBV3-1 (or the pseudogene TRBV3-2) and TRBJ2-7, with 12 nucleotides matching TRBD1. Germline V lookup: CDR1 LGHDT, CDR2 YNNKEL (reference sequence). The CDR3 has 15 residues. The V and J ends lost 4 bases and 4 bases, in that order; junction bases with no gene match: 5. DNA for the CDR3: TGTGCCAGCAGCCCGGGGACAGGGGGCGCGTACGAGCAGTACTTC. This sequence encodes CASSPGTGGAYEQYF.

This chain connects TRBV5-1 to TRBJ2-7; 10 bases fit TRBD1. Germline assignment: CDR1 SGHRS and CDR2 YFSETQ. The ends lost 3 bases at V and 2 bases at J; junction bases unmatched: 2. The CDR3 has 14 amino acids. The CDR3, as DNA: TGCGCCAGCAGCTGGGACAGGGGAACCTACGAGCAGTACTTC. Protein: CASSWDRGTYEQYF.

The gene calls are TRBV7-2 and TRBJ2-6; 9 bases align to TRBD1. The germline V gene has CDR1 SGHTA and CDR2 FQGNSA. This CDR3 is 19 amino acids long. J lost 3 bases, V lost 5 bases, and 14 bases had no gene match. CDR3 bases: TGTGCCAGCAGCCAGGACAGGGGAGGGTTCGGCGGTGGGGCCAACGTCCTGACTTTC. Protein: CASSQDRGGFGGGANVLTF.

The chain is built from TRBV5-5 and TRBJ2-7, with TRBD2 identical over 9 bases. Germline CDR1 reads SGHKS; CDR2 reads YYEKEE (reference sequence). The CDR3 is made up of 17 amino acids. V lost 0 bases and J lost 0; bases outside the gene matches: 7. The CDR3 here is CASSLVSSGTTSYEQYF. CDR3 nucleotide sequence: TGTGCCAGCAGCTTGGTGTCTAGCGGGACGACCTCCTACGAGCAGTACTTC.

The chain uses TRBV19 and TRBJ2-1; 7 bases match TRBD1. The trim removed 5 bases at V and 5 bases at J, leaving 9 bases unmatched. The CDR3 totals 15 residues. The germline V gene encodes CDR1 LNHDA and CDR2 SQIVND (reference sequence). CDR3 sequence (DNA): TGTGCCAGTAGTGGAGTAAGTACAGGGGACAATGAGCAGTTCTTC. Protein product: CASSGVSTGDNEQFF.

The genes are TRBV2 and TRBJ1-2; weak D call: TRBD1 (5 bases). The CDR3 covers 15 residues. V was clipped by 6 bases and J by 8 bases, with 22 bases between them. Looked up from germline, CDR1 is SNHLY and CDR2 is FYNNEI. This chain's CDR3 is CASSLTQDTSLGYTF. The CDR3 DNA follows: TGTGCCAGCAGCCTAACCCAGGACACGTCTTTGGGCTACACCTTC.

The chain links TRBV6-1 to TRBJ1-1; 7 bases align to TRBD1. J gave up 4 bases and V 0 bases, and 5 bases lay outside the gene matches. The CDR3 is made up of 15 amino acids. Germline V CDR1 and CDR2: MNHNS, SASEGT. The CDR3 sequence: CASSEAGGRRTEAFF. For the CDR3, the DNA is TGTGCCAGCAGTGAAGCAGGGGGCCGGCGCACTGAAGCTTTCTTT.

The rearrangement uses TRBV18 and TRBJ2-2, with no clear D. V was cut by 1 base and J by 4 bases, with 7 bases left in between. Germline assignment: CDR1 KGHSH and CDR2 LQKENI. The CDR3 runs to 14 residues. The DNA of the CDR3 is TGTGCCAGCTCACCACTGAGTGGCACCGGGGAGCTGTTTTTT. Its translation is CASSPLSGTGELFF.

The chain has TRBV10-1 and TRBJ2-2, with TRBD2 matching over 12 bases. This CDR3 comprises 18 residues. The V gene's germline CDR1 is WNHNN and CDR2 SYGVQD (reference sequence). Trimming cost V 6 bases and J 5 bases; bases outside gene matches: 13. The DNA for the CDR3 is TGCGCCAGCAGCGTCACTAGCGGGGGGCCTGTGAGGACCGGGGAGCTGTTTTTT. This gives the protein CASSVTSGGPVRTGELFF.

This clone showed up just once. The V gene is TRBV6-5, the J gene TRBJ1-2, with a tentative D call TRBD1 (6 bases). V lost 0 bases and J lost 4, with 12 bases in between. CDR1 MNHEY and CDR2 SVGAGI come from the germline V gene. This CDR3 has 15 amino acids. The CDR3 region has the DNA TGTGCCAGCAGTTACTCTTCACAGGGAGTCTATGGCTACACCTTC. Protein product: CASSYSSQGVYGYTF.

This chain links TRBV28 with TRBJ2-2, with 7 bases fitting TRBD1. V gave up 5 bases and J gave up 5 bases; unmatched junction bases: 8. This CDR3 has 15 amino acids. Germline CDR1 reads MDHEN; CDR2 reads SYDVKM. Here the CDR3 DNA reads TGTGCCAGCAGTGCCGGGACAGTCTCTACCGGGGAGCTGTTTTTT. This gives the protein CASSAGTVSTGELFF.

This clone came up once. The chain employs TRBV6-2 or TRBV6-3 and TRBJ1-5; the D gene is possibly TRBD1 (5 bases). This CDR3 contains 13 residues. CDR1 and CDR2 (germline): MNHEY, SVGEGT. V lost 2 bases and J lost 4, with 6 bases in between. The CDR3: CASSYNRNQPQHF. The CDR3 DNA reads as TGTGCCAGCAGTTACAACAGGAATCAGCCCCAGCATTTT.

This chain joins TRBV27 and TRBJ2-7; 9 nucleotides agree with TRBD1. The CDR3 is made up of 15 amino acids. Germline values: CDR1 MNHEY, CDR2 SMNVEV (reference sequence). V shed 8 bases and J 5 bases; nucleotides not matched to a gene: 13. CDR3 in DNA: TGTGCCAGCCGGAAAGAAGGACAGGGGAGCCACGAGCAGTACTTC. Protein: CASRKEGQGSHEQYF.

As for this clone: Additional DNA sequences in this sample encode the identical CDR3. This chain links TRBV5-4 with TRBJ2-7; 9 nucleotides agree with TRBD1. The trim removed 3 bases at V and 1 base at J, leaving 5 bases unmatched. Germline CDR1 and CDR2: SGHNT and YYREEE (reference sequence). The CDR3 extends over 15 amino acids. The CDR3 reads CASSWGGQGSYEQYF. The CDR3 nucleotides read TGTGCCAGCAGCTGGGGCGGACAGGGGTCCTACGAGCAGTACTTC.

The chain links TRBV11-3 to TRBJ2-1; TRBD1 matches 8 bases. The V and J ends lost 1 base and 9 bases, in that order; junction bases with no gene match: 2. Per the germline V gene, CDR1 is SGHNT and CDR2 is YENEEA. The CDR3 sequence is 13 residues long. The CDR3 coding sequence is TGTGCCAGCAGCTTAGCCGGACAGGGTGAGCAGTTCTTC. Protein: CASSLAGQGEQFF.

The chain joins TRBV7-8 to TRBJ2-5, with D possibly being TRBD2 (5 bases). The CDR3 is 14 residues long. V was shortened by 1 base and J by 3 bases, with 9 bases between the two germline ends. CDR1 and CDR2 from the germline V gene are SGHVS and FQNEAQ. The CDR3 DNA sequence: TGTGCCAGCAGCTTAGTTCCAGCGGAAGAGACCCAGTACTTC. Translation gives CASSLVPAEETQYF. The complete variable domain, with remaining parts taken from reference TRBV7-8 and TRBJ2-5, reads GAGVSQSPRYKVAKRGQDVALRCDPISGHVSLFWYQQALGQGPEFLTYFQNEAQLDKSGLPSDRFFAERPEGSVSTLKIQRTQQEDSAVYLCASSLVPAEETQYFGPGTRLLVL.

The chain links TRBV7-2 to TRBJ1-2; 10 nucleotides align to TRBD1. In germline, CDR1 is SGHTA, CDR2 FQGNSA. CDR3 length: 16 residues. V lost 1 base to trimming and J lost 7 bases; unmatched junction nucleotides: 9. CDR3 protein: CASSLGSDRGRRGYTF. The CDR3, as DNA: TGTGCCAGCAGCTTAGGCTCCGACAGGGGGCGGCGTGGCTACACCTTC.

The rearrangement links TRBV19 to TRBJ1-3, with D uncertain. The V gene's germline CDR1 is LNHDA and CDR2 SQIVND (reference sequence). This CDR3 is 14 amino acids long. Trimming pared 6 bases from V and 0 bases from J, leaving 9 bases between. CDR3 loop: CASRSTSSGNTIYF. The CDR3 bases are TGTGCCAGTAGGAGCACGAGCTCTGGAAACACCATATATTTT.

This clone has only one observation. The rearrangement uses TRBV7-9 and TRBJ2-2; TRBD1 agrees at 8 bases. V gave up 6 bases and J gave up 0 bases; unmatched junction bases: 3. CDR1 is SEHNR, CDR2 FQNEAQ, per germline (reference sequence). The CDR3 runs 15 residues. CDR3 amino acids: CASRRGQANTGELFF. The DNA of the CDR3 is TGTGCCAGCAGACGGGGACAGGCGAACACCGGGGAGCTGTTTTTT.

The chain links TRBV5-4 to TRBJ2-7; 13 bases map to TRBD2. The V and J ends lost 2 bases and 1 base, in that order; junction bases with no gene match: 3. The germline V gene has CDR1 SGHNT and CDR2 YYREEE (reference sequence). This CDR3 contains 16 residues. This chain's CDR3 is CASSLALAGGSYEQYF. CDR3 in DNA: TGTGCCAGCAGCTTAGCACTAGCGGGAGGGTCCTACGAGCAGTACTTC.

This clone appeared once. The V gene is TRBV27, the J gene TRBJ1-1, with a tentative D call TRBD1 (6 bases). The CDR3 is 14 residues long. CDR1 and CDR2 (germline): MNHEY, SMNVEV (reference sequence). V was shortened by 6 bases and J by 1 base, with 12 bases between the two germline ends. The CDR3 sequence: CASRPTGENTEAFF. For the CDR3, the DNA is TGTGCCAGCAGGCCGACAGGAGAGAACACTGAAGCTTTCTTT.

This rearrangement joins TRBV7-2 to TRBJ1-6; D remains ambiguous. This CDR3 has 14 amino acids. V was clipped by 4 bases and J by 6 bases, with 10 bases between them. The germline V gene has CDR1 SGHTA and CDR2 FQGNSA. CDR3 sequence: CASSSQRFNSPLHF. CDR3 nucleotides: TGTGCCAGCAGCTCACAGAGATTTAATTCACCCCTCCACTTT.

This clone came up once. The gene calls are TRBV7-9 and TRBJ2-2; 11 nucleotides match TRBD2. The junction had 7 bases not matched to a gene; V was cut back by 5 bases and J by 11 bases. Germline CDR1 reads SEHNR; CDR2 reads FQNEAQ (reference sequence). The CDR3 contains 14 residues. CDR3 sequence (DNA): TGTGCCAGCAGCCAGGGACTAGCGGCCCCAGAGCTGTTTTTT. This gives the protein CASSQGLAAPELFF.

The chain is built from TRBV5-1 and TRBJ2-2; TRBD2 matches 10 bases. The ends lost 2 bases at V and 7 bases at J; junction bases unmatched: 8. Germline lookup yields CDR1 SGHRS and CDR2 YFSETQ. The length of the CDR3 is 16 residues. The CDR3 DNA reads as TGCGCCAGCAGCTTTGGGACTAGCGTGCGGGGCGGGGAGCTGTTTTTT. Protein: CASSFGTSVRGGELFF.

Turning to this clone: Other DNA sequences of this sample code for an identical CDR3. The chain joins TRBV28 to TRBJ2-3; D ambiguous. In germline, CDR1 is MDHEN, CDR2 SYDVKM. The CDR3 consists of 11 residues. V lost 4 bases and J 6 bases, leaving 5 bases between the germline ends. The CDR3 is CASSSRDTQYF. CDR3 bases: TGTGCCAGCAGTTCCAGGGATACGCAGTATTTT.

In this sample, this clone turned up once. The genes are TRBV24-1 and TRBJ2-2, with a weak D call TRBD1 (6 bases). Germline assignment: CDR1 KGHDR and CDR2 SFDVKD. Trimming took 7 bases from V and 7 from J, leaving 9 bases between them. The CDR3 has 12 amino acids. The CDR3 sequence is CATRQGFGELFF. The CDR3 DNA is TGTGCCACCAGACAGGGTTTCGGGGAGCTGTTTTTT.